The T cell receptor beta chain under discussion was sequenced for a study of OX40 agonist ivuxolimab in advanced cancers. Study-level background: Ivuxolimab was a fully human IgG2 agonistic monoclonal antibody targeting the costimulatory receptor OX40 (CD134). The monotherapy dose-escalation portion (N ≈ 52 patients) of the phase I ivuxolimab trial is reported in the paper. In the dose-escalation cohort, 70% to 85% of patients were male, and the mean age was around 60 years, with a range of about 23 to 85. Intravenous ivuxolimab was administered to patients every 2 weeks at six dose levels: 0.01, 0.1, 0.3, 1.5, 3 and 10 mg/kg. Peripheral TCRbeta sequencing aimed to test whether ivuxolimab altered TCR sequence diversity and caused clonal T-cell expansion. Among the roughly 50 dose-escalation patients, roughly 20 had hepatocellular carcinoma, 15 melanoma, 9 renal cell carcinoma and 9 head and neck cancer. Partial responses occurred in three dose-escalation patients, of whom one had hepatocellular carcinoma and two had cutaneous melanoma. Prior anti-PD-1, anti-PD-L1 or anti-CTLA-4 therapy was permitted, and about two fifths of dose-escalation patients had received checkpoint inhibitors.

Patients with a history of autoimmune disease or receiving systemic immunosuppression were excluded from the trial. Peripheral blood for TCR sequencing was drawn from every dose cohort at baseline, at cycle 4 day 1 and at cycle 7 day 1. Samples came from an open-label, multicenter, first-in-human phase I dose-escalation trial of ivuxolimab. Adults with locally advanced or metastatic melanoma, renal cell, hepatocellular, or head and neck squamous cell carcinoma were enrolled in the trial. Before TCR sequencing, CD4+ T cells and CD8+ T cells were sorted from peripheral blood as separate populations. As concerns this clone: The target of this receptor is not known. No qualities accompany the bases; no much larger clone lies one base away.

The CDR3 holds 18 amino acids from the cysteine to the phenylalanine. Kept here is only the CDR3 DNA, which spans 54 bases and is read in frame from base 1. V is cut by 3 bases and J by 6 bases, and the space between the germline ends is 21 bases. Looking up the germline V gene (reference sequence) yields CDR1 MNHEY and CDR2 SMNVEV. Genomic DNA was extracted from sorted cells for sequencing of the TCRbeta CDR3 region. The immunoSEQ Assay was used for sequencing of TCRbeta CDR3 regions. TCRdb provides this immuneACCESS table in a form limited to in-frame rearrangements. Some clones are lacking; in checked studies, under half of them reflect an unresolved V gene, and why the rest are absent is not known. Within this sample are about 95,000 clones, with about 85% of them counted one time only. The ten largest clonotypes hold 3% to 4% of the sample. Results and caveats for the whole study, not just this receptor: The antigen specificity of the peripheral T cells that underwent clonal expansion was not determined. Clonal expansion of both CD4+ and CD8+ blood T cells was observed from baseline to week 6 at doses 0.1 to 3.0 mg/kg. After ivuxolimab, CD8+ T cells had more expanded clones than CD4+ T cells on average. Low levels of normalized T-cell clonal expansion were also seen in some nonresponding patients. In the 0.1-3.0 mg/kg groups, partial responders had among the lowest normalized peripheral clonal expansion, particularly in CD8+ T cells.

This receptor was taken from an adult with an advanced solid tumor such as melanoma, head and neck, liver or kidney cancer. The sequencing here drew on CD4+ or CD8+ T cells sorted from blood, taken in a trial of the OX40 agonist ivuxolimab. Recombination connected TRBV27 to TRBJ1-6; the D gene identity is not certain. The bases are TGTGCCAGCAGTTTGTCCCCGAGGGTCGATCGAATTAATTCACCCCTCCACTTT. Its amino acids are CASSLSPRVDRINSPLHF.